This T cell receptor (beta chain) emerged from a study of T-cell reconstitution after alpha-beta-depleted transplantation in children. Germline lookup yields CDR1 SGDLS and CDR2 YYNGEE. The CDR3 spans 17 residues. The authors prepared the TCRbeta library with unique molecular identifiers. TCRdb analysed the PCR reads with MiXCR anew, one entry per CDR3 protein. The profile covers 200,000 to 250,000 distinct CDR3 sequences, with roughly 8.1% appearing a single time and less than 40% taken by the ten largest. This clonotype is a singleton in its sample. A clone one base away is much larger, so this may be a read error.

J is TRBJ2-3 and V is TRBV9, with 10 bases identical to TRBD2. Sequencing used PBMCs, mostly from graft donor cells, obtained 360 days after TCRalphabeta/CD19-depleted stem cell transplant. The receptor was isolated from a male patient between 2 and 10 years old who had a stem cell transplant for acute myeloid leukemia, so the T cells may come from the graft donor. Written as DNA, the CDR3 is TGTGCCAGCAGCGTAGGCCCACTAGCGGGGAAGAAAGATACGGAGTATTTT. This translates into CASSVGPLAGKKDTEYF.